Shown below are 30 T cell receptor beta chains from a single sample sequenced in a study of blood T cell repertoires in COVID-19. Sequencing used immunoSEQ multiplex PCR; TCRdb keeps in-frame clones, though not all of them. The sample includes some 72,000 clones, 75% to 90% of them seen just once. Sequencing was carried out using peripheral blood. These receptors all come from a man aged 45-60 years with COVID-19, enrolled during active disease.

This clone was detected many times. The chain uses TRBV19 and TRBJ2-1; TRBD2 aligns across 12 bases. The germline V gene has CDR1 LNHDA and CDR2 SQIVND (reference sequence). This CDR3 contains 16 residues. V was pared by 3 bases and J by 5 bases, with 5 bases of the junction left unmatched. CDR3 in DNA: TGTGCCAGTAGTATCTCAGGACTAGCGGGAAACAATGAGCAGTTCTTC. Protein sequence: CASSISGLAGNNEQFF.

The CDR3 DNA reads as TGTGCCAGCAGTTTATCGGGGCAGATCTCATATCAGCCCCAGCATTTT. It translates to CASSLSGQISYQPQHF. The chain recombines TRBV27 with TRBJ1-5; D is possibly TRBD1 (5 bases). V was clipped by 0 bases and J by 5 bases, with 14 bases between them. Germline V gives CDR1 MNHEY, CDR2 SMNVEV (reference sequence). The CDR3 sequence is 16 residues long.

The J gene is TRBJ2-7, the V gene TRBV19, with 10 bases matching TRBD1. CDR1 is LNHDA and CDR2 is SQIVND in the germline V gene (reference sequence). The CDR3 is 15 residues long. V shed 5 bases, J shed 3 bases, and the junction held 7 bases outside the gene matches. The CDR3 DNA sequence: TGTGCCAGTAGTCCTCTAGGGACAGGGGTCTACGAGCAGTACTTC. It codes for CASSPLGTGVYEQYF.

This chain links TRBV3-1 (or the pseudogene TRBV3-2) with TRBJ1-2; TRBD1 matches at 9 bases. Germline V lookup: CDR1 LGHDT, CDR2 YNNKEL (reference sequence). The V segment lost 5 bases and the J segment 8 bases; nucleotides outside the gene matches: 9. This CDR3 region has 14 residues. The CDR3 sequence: CASSYRQGEGGYTF. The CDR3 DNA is TGTGCCAGCAGCTACCGACAGGGGGAAGGGGGCTACACCTTC.

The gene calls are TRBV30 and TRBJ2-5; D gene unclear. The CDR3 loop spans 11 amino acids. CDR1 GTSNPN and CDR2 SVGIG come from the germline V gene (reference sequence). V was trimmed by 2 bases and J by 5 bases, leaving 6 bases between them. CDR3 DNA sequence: TGTGCCTGGAGTTCCAGGGAGACCCAGTACTTC. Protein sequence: CAWSSRETQYF.

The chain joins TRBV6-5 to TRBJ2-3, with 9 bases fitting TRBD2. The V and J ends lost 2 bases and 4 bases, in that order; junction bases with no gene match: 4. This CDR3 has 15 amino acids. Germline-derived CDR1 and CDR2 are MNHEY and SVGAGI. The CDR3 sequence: CASSYGAGGADTQYF. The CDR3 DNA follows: TGTGCCAGCAGTTACGGGGCGGGAGGGGCAGATACGCAGTATTTT.

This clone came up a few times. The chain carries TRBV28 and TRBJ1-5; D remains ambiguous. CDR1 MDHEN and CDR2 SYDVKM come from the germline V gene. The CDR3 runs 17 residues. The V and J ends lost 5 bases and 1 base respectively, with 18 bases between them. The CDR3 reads CASSPYPGRGSNQPQHF. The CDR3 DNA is TGTGCCAGCAGTCCATACCCGGGGAGAGGCAGCAATCAGCCCCAGCATTTT.

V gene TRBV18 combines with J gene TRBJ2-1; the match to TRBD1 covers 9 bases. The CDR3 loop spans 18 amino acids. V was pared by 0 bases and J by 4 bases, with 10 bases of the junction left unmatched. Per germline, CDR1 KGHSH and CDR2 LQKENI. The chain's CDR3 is CASSPPGFVGTGYNEQFF. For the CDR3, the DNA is TGTGCCAGCTCACCACCGGGTTTCGTCGGGACAGGGTACAATGAGCAGTTCTTC.

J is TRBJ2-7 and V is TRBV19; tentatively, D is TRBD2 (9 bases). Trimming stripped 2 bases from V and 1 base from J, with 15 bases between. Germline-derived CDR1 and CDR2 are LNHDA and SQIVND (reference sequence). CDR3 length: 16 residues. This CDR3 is CASSISGGTGSYEQYF. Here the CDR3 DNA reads TGTGCCAGTAGTATAAGCGGGGGGACAGGTTCCTACGAGCAGTACTTC.

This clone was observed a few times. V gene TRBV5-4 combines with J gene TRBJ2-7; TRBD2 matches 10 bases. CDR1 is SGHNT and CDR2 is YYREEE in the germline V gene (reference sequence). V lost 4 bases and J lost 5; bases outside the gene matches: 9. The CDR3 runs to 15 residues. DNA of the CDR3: TGTGCCAGCAGCCCCCCCGGACTAGCGGTCAACGAGCAGTACTTC. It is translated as CASSPPGLAVNEQYF.

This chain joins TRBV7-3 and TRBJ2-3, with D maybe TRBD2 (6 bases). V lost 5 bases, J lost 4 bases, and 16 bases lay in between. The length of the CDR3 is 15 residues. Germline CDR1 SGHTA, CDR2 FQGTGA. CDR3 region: CASSARLGESDTQYF. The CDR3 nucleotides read TGTGCCAGCAGCGCGAGACTAGGGGAGTCAGATACGCAGTATTTT. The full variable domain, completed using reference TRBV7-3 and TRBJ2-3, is GAGVSQTPSNKVTEKGKYVELRCDPISGHTALYWYRQSLGQGPEFLIYFQGTGAADDSGLPNDRFFAVRPEGSVSTLKIQRTERGDSAVYLCASSARLGESDTQYFGPGTRLTVL.

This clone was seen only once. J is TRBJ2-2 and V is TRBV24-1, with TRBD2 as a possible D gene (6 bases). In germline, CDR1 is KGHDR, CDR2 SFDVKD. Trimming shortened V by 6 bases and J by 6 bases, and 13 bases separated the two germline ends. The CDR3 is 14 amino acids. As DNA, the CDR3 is TGTGCCACCAGTAAAGGCGGGACCGCCGGGGAGCTGTTTTTT. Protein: CATSKGGTAGELFF.

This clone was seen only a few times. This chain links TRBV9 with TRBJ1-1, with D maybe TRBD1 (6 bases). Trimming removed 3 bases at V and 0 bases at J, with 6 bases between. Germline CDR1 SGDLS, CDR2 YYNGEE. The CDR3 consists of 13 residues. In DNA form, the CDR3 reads TGTGCCAGCAGCGGACAGGTGAACACTGAAGCTTTCTTT. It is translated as CASSGQVNTEAFF. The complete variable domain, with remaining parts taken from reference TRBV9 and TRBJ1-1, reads DSGVTQTPKHLITATGQRVTLRCSPRSGDLSVYWYQQSLDQGLQFLIQYYNGEERAKGNILERFSAQQFPDLHSELNLSSLELGDSALYFCASSGQVNTEAFFGQGTRLTVV.

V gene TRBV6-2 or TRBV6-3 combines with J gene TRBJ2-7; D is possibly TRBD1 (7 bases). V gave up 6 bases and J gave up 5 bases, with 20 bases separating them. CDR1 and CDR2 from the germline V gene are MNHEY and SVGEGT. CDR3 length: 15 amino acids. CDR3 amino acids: CASSRPTGRFHEQYF. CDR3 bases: TGTGCCAGCAGCCGACCGACAGGGAGGTTCCACGAGCAGTACTTC.

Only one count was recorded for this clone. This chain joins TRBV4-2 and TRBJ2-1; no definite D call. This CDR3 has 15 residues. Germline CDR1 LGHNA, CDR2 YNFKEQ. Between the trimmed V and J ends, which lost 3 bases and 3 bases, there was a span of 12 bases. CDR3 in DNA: TGTGCCAGCAGCCAGGCCCTTGACTTCTACAATGAGCAGTTCTTC. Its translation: CASSQALDFYNEQFF.

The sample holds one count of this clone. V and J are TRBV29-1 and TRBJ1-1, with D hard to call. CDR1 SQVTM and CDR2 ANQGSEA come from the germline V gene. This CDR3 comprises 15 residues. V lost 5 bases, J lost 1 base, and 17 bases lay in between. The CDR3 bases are TGCAGCGTTCTAAAAACAGCCGATGGGAACACTGAAGCTTTCTTT. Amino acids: CSVLKTADGNTEAFF.

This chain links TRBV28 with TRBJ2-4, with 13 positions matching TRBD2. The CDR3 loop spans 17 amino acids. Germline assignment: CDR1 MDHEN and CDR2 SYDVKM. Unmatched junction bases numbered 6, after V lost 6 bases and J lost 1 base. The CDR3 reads CASRRPLAGGAKNIQYF. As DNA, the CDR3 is TGTGCCAGCAGACGCCCACTAGCGGGAGGGGCCAAAAACATTCAGTACTTC.

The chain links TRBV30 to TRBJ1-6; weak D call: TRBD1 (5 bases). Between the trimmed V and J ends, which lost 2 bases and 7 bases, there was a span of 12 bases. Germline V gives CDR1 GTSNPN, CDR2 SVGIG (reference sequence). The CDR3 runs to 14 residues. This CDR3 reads CAWSKRQLNSPLHF. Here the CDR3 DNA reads TGTGCCTGGAGTAAGAGACAGCTGAATTCACCCCTCCACTTT.

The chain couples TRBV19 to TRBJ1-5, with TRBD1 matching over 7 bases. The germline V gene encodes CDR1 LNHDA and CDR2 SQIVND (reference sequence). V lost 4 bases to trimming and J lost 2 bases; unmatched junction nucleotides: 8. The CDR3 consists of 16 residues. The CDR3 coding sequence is TGTGCCAGTAGTACCCTGGACAGGACGGGCAATCAGCCCCAGCATTTT. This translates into CASSTLDRTGNQPQHF.

The CDR3: CASRTGNQPQHF. CDR3 in DNA: TGTGCCAGTAGAACAGGCAATCAGCCCCAGCATTTT. The V call is TRBV19, the J call TRBJ1-5; D is unclear. Trimming pared 6 bases from V and 2 bases from J, leaving 5 bases between. The length of the CDR3 is 12 residues. The germline gives CDR1 LNHDA, CDR2 SQIVND (reference sequence).

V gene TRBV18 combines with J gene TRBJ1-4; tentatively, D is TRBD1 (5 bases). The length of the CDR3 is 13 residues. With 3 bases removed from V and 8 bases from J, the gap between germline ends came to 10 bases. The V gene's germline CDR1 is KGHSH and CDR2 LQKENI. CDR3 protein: CASSPRVEEKLFF. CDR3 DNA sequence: TGTGCCAGCTCACCCAGGGTGGAGGAAAAACTGTTTTTT.

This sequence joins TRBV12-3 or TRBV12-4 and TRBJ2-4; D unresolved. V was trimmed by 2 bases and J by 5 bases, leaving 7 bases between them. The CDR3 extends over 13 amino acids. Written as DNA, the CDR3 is TGTGCCAGCAGTTTACCCGGTCAAAACATTCAGTACTTC. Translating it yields CASSLPGQNIQYF.

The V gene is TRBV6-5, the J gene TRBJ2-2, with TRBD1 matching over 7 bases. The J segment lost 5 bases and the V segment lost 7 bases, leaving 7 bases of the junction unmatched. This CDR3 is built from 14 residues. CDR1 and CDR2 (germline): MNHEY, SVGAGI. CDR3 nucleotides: TGTGCCAGCAACCAACAGGGGTATACCGGGGAGCTGTTTTTT. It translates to CASNQQGYTGELFF.

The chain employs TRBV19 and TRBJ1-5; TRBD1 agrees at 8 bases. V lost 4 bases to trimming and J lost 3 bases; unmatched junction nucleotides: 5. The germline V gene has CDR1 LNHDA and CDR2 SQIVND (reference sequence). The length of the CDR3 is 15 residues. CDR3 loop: CASSRGQGTNQPQHF. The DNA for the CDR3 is TGTGCCAGTAGTAGAGGACAGGGAACCAATCAGCCCCAGCATTTT.

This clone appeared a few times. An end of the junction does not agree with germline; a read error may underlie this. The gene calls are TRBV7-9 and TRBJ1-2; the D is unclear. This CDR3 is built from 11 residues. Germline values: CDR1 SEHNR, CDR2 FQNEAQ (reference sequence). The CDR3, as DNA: TGTGCCAGCAGCTTACCAGGCGCCCATTGTTTT. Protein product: CASSLPGAHCF.

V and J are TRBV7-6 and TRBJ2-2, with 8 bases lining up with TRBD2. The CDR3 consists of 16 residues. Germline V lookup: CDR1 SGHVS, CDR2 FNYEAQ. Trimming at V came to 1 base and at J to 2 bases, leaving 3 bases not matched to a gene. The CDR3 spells CASSLELAANTGELFF. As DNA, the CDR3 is TGTGCCAGCAGCTTAGAACTAGCGGCAAACACCGGGGAGCTGTTTTTT. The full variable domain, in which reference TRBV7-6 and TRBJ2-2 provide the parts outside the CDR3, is GAGVSQSPRYKVTKRGQDVALRCDPISGHVSLYWYRQALGQGPEFLTYFNYEAQQDKSGLPNDRFSAERPEGSISTLTIQRTEQRDSAMYRCASSLELAANTGELFFGEGSRLTVL.

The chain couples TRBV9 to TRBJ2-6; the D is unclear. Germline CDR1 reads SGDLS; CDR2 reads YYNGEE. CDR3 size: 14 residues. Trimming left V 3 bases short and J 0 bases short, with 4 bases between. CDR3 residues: CASSAFSGANVLTF. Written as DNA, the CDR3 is TGTGCCAGCAGCGCATTCTCTGGGGCCAACGTCCTGACTTTC. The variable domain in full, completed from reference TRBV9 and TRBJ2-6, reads DSGVTQTPKHLITATGQRVTLRCSPRSGDLSVYWYQQSLDQGLQFLIQYYNGEERAKGNILERFSAQQFPDLHSELNLSSLELGDSALYFCASSAFSGANVLTFGAGSRLTVL.

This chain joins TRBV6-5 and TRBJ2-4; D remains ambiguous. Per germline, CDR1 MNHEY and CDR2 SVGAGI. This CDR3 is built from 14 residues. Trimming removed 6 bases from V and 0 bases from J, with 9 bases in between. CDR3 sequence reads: CASSLSIAKNIQYF. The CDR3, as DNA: TGTGCCAGCAGCCTCAGTATAGCCAAAAACATTCAGTACTTC.

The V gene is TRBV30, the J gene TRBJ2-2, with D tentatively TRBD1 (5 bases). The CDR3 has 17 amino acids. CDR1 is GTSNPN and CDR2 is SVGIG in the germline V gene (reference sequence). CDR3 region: CASLKGWSLGQNGELFF. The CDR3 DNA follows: TGTGCATCCCTTAAGGGGTGGAGTTTGGGCCAAAACGGGGAGCTGTTTTTT.

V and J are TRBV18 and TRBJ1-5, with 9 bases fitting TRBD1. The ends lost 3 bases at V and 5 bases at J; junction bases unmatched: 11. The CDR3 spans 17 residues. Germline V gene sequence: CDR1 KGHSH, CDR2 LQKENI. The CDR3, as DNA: TGTGCCAGCTCACCGATCGACGCGGGACAGGGTGATCAGCCCCAGCATTTT. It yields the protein CASSPIDAGQGDQPQHF.